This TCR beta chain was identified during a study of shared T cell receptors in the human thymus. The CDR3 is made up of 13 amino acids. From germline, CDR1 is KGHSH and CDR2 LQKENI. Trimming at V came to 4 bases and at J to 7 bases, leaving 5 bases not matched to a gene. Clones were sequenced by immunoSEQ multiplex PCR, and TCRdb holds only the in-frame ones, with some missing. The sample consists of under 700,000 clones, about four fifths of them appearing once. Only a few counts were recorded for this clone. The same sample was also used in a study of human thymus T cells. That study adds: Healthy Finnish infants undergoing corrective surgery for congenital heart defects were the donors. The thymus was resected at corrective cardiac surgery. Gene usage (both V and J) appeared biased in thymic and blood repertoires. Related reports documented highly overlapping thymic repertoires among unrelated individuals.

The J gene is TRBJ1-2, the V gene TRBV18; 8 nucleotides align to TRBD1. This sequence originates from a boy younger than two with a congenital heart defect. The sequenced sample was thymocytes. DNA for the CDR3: TGTGCCAGCTCACGAGGACAGGGAGGTGGCTACACCTTC. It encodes CASSRGQGGGYTF. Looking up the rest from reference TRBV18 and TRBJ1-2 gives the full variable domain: NAGVMQNPRHLVRRRGQEARLRCSPMKGHSHVYWYRQLPEEGLKFMVYLQKENIIDESGMPKERFSAEFPKEGPSILRIQQVVRGDSAAYFCASSRGQGGGYTFGSGTRLTVV.